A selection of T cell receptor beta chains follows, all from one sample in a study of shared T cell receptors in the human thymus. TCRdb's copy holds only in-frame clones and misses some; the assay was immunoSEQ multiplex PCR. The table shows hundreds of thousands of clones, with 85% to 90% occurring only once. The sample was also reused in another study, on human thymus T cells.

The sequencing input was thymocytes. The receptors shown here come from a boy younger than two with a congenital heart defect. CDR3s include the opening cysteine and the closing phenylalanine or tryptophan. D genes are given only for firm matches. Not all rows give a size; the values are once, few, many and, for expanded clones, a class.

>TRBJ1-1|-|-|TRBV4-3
CASSQERGRGRSTNMNTEAFF
TGCGCCAGCAGCCAGGAGCGAGGCAGGGGTCGTTCCACCAACATGAACACTGAAGCTTTCTTT
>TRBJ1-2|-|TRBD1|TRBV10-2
CASSDSRLDRAGYTF
TGCGCCAGCAGTGACAGCCGTCTCGACAGGGCCGGCTACACCTTC
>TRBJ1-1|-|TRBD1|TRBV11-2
CASSLARLQGASDTEAFF
TGTGCCAGCAGCTTAGCCCGGCTACAGGGGGCAAGCGACACTGAAGCTTTCTTT
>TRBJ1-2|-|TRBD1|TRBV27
CASSAPGTGAPYTF
TGTGCCAGCAGTGCCCCCGGGACAGGGGCCCCCTACACCTTC
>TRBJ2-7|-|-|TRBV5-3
CARSPADSSYEQYF
TGTGCCAGAAGCCCCGCGGACAGTTCCTACGAGCAGTACTTC
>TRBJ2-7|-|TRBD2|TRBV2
CASEVWVGGSTYEQYF
TGTGCCAGTGAGGTGTGGGTCGGGGGGTCAACCTACGAGCAGTACTTC
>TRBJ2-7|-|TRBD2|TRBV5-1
CASSLPELAGVLYEQYF
TGCGCCAGCAGCTTGCCGGAACTAGCGGGAGTTCTCTACGAGCAGTACTTC
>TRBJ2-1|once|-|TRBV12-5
CASGPYPQTSKGFGEQFF
TGTGCTAGTGGTCCTTACCCACAGACTAGTAAGGGTTTTGGTGAGCAGTTCTTC
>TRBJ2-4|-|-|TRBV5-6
CASTVLAKNIQYF
TGTGCCAGCACTGTCTTAGCCAAAAACATTCAGTACTTC
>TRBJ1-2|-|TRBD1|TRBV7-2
CASSFTGQGRSDYGYTF
TGTGCCAGCAGCTTTACGGGACAGGGGAGGTCAGACTATGGCTACACCTTC
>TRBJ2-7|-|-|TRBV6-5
CASSNWPGEGENEQYF
TGTGCCAGCAGTAACTGGCCCGGCGAGGGGGAAAACGAGCAGTACTTC
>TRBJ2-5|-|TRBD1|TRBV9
CASSAITDRAETQYF
TGTGCCAGCAGCGCAATAACCGACAGGGCAGAGACCCAGTACTTC
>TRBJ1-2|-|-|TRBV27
CASSLGTQPSNYGYTF
TGTGCCAGCAGCCTGGGGACACAACCTTCTAACTATGGCTACACCTTC
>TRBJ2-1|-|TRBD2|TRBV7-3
CASSELLAGYNEQFF
TGTGCCAGCAGCGAGTTACTAGCGGGCTACAATGAGCAGTTCTTC
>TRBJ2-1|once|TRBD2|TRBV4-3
CASSQEGGKSSYNEQFF
TGCGCCAGCAGCCAAGAGGGAGGGAAGAGCTCCTACAATGAGCAGTTCTTC
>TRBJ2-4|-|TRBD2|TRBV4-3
CASSRDRPGLAGGPTVRHF
TGCGCCAGCAGCCGGGACAGGCCTGGACTAGCGGGAGGGCCGACGGTTCGGCACTTC
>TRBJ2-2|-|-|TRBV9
CASSGGGRLETGELFF
TGTGCCAGCAGCGGTGGGGGGAGGCTCGAGACCGGGGAGCTGTTTTTT